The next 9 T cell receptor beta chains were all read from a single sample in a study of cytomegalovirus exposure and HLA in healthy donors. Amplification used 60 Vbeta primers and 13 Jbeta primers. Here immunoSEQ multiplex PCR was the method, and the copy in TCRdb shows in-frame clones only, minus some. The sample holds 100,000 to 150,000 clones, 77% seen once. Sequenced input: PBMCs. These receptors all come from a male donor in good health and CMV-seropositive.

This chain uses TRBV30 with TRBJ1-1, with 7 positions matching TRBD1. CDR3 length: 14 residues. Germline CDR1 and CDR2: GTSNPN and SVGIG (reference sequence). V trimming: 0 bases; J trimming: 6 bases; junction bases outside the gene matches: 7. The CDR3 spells CAWSVARDRAEAFF. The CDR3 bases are TGTGCCTGGAGTGTTGCCAGGGACAGAGCTGAAGCTTTCTTT.

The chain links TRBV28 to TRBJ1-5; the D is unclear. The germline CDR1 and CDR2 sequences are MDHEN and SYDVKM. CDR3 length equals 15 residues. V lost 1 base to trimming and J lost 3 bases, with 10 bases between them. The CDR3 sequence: CASSLSPGSNQPQHF. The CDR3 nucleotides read TGTGCCAGCAGTTTATCACCGGGATCCAATCAGCCCCAGCATTTT.

This chain's CDR3 is CASSGDRNDEQFF. In DNA form, the CDR3 reads TGCGCCAGCAGCGGAGACAGGAACGATGAGCAGTTCTTC. The chain uses TRBV5-1 and TRBJ2-1; a weak D match, TRBD1 (6 bases). V shed 4 bases and J shed 8 bases, with 13 bases lying between them. Per germline, CDR1 SGHRS and CDR2 YFSETQ. The CDR3 spans 13 residues.

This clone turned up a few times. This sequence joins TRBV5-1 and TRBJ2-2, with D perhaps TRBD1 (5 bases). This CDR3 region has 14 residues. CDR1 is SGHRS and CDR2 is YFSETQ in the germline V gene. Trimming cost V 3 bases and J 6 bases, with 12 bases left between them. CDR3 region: CASSYLPRAGELFF. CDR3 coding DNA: TGCGCCAGCAGCTACCTCCCCAGGGCCGGGGAGCTGTTTTTT.

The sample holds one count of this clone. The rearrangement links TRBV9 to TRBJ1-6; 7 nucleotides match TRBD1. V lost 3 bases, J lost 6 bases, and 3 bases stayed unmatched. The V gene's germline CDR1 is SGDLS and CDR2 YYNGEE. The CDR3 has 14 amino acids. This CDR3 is CASSARQGNSPLHF. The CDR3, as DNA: TGTGCCAGCAGCGCCCGACAGGGTAATTCACCCCTCCACTTT.

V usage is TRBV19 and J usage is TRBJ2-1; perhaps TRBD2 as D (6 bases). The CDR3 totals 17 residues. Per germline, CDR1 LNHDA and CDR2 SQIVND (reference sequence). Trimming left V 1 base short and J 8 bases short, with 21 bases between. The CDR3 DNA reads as TGTGCCAGTAGTATAGGGGGACCAGCGACTAGATTCGATGAGCAGTTCTTC. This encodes CASSIGGPATRFDEQFF.

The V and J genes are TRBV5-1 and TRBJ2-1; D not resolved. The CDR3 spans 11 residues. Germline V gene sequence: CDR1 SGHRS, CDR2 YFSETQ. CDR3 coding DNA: TGCGTGTCCGGCTCCTACAATGAGCAGTTCTTC. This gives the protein CVSGSYNEQFF.

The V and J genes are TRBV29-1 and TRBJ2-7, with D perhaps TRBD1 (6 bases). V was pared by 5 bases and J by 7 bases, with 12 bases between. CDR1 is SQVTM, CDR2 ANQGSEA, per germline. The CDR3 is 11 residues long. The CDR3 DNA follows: TGCAGCGTTTGGTCAGGGGTAGAGCAGTACTTC. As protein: CSVWSGVEQYF.

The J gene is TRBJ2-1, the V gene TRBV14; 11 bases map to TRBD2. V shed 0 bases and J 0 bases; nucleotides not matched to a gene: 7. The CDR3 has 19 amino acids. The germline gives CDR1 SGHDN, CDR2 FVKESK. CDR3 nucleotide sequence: TGTGCCAGCAGCCAAGAAGGGACTAGCGGCTCCAGCTCCTACAATGAGCAGTTCTTC. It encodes CASSQEGTSGSSSYNEQFF.